This T cell receptor beta chain was identified during a study of shared clonotypes between healthy human individuals (dated by TCRdb to the early 2020s). About the investigation overall: A few men and two women, aged 18 to 49 years, made up the cohort. For each donor, CD4 naive and CD4 memory were each run on three plates, CD8 naive on two plates, and CD8 memory on one plate. Blood TCR repertoires of 5 or 6 healthy adults were deeply sequenced to estimate repertoire size and the extent of clonotype sharing between individuals. Libraries were prepared and TCR repertoires were sequenced by different laboratories using diverse techniques, in order to increase sequencing depth and limit assay-specific biases. Each donor's leukapheresis produced roughly between roughly 0.94 and 9.5 billion PBMCs.

At the junction V is shortened by 4 bases and J by 4 bases; bases outside the gene matches: 6. From the cysteine up to the phenylalanine, the CDR3 has a length of 13 residues. Solely the CDR3 DNA is kept, with 39 bases framed from the first base. The CDR1 and CDR2 encoded by the germline V gene (reference sequence) are GTSNPN and SVGIG. On the study overall, not on this receptor specifically: Higher generation probabilities were observed for clonotypes shared by all four sorted-subset donors than for non-shared clonotypes. Sampling was limited to blood, and TCR repertoires in tissue likely differ from TCR repertoires in blood. The genetic and exposure-history diversity represented was limited by the small number of donors. Larger estimated clonotype richness was generally found for naive subsets than for memory subsets. Sharing across a few donors was observed for approximately 4.6% of naive CD4, over 3% of naive CD8, over 2% of memory CD4, and roughly 0.4% of memory CD8 clonotypes. Incomplete sequencing was indicated by rarefaction of sorted-subset datasets, despite the large sequencing depth. Based on pairwise subsampling, the degree of clonotype sharing among donors was expected to be affected by sequencing depth.

For the CD8 naive samples, CD45RO-negative cells were positively selected for CCR7, yielding a CD45RA+CCR7+ population from which TemRA cells were excluded. The donors were healthy, HIV-negative adults with no recently reported acute infections or vaccinations. Only Caucasian adults living in Nashville, Tennessee, USA were represented among the donors. Blood was collected by leukapheresis, and PBMCs were isolated by Ficoll-Histopaque density gradient centrifugation and then cryopreserved in liquid nitrogen vapor phase. Analytical flow cytometry was used to check the purity and quantity of every magnetically sorted T cell population. From each sorted fraction, genomic DNA was isolated and quantified by UV absorbance on a Nanodrop 2000c. Using the deep immunoSEQ assay, multiplex PCR amplified TCR CDR3 regions from genomic DNA. Extracted genomic DNA from each cell subset was spread evenly across all wells of several immunoSEQ 96-well plates, with each plate serving as a replicate. For sorted subsets, 200 to 250 ng genomic DNA, equal to 30,000 or so T cell genomes, was loaded into each replicate PCR. Purified libraries were quantified with a Qubit 3.0 fluorometer, sized on a Bioanalyzer 2100, and re-quantified with the KAPA Library Quantification kit. Every immunoSEQ 96-well plate was sequenced on a separate single-read 150-cycle Illumina NextSeq 550 flow cell. The study's processing was this. Because the immunoSEQ output included only junctional sequences and no quality scores, the filtering could not be the same as the filtering used for full-length reads. Sequences were annotated with PyIR, a Python wrapper for IgBLAST v1.9, and V/J genes and CDR3 were assigned using IMGT germline references. Reads were filtered out if the reads had weak V/J assignments (E-value above 1e-6), no CDR3, stop codons, out-of-frame junctions, or ambiguous translated residues. V3J clonotypes were defined as sequences sharing the same inferred V gene, J gene, and CDR3 amino acid sequence. Percentage overlap between repertoires was computed as shared unique clonotypes divided by the size of the smaller repertoire. Richness of each repertoire was evaluated using RTK rarefaction, the Chao1 estimator, and Recon v2.1 estimates of unobserved clonotypes. For all TCRbeta clonotypes obtained by the gDNA method from a few donors, generation probabilities were computed with OLGA. In its TCRdb copy, this immuneACCESS table keeps in-frame sequences only and misses some clones. Where compared with another copy, unresolved V genes explain less than half of these, and the others have no known cause. That table furnishes V, J and clone size, whereas the DNA furnished D and trimming. The sample yields nearly 2 million clones; about 95% were counted once. Less than 1.5% of the sample is taken by the ten largest.

Regarding this clone: Its antigen target is currently unknown. No quality values exist for individual bases; no much larger clone is one base distant.

This sequence originates from a man between 18 and 29 years old in good health. Rearrangement joined TRBV30 to TRBJ1-2; 7 nucleotides in the junction match TRBD1. The sequenced sample consisted of naive CD8+ T cells sorted from blood. Sample cell subset or site, as interpreted from the label and publication: CD45RA+CCR7+. The base sequence is TGTGCCTGGACTCGACAGGGCGTCTATGGCTACACCTTC. This is translated as CAWTRQGVYGYTF.